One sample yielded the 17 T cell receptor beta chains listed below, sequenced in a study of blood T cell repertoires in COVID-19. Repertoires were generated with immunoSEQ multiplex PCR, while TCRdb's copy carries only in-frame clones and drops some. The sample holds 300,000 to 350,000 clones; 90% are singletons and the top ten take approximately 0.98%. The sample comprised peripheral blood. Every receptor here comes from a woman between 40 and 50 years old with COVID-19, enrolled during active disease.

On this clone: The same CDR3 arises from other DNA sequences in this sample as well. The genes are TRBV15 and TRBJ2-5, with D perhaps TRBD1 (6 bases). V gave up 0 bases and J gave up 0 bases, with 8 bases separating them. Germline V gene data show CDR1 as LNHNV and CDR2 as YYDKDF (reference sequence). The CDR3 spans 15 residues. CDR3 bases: TGTGCCACCAGCAGAGATCAGGGGTACCAAGAGACCCAGTACTTC. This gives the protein CATSRDQGYQETQYF.

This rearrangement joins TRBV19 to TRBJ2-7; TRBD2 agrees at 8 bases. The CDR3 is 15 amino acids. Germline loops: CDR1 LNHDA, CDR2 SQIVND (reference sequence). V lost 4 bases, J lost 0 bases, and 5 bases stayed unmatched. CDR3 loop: CASSTRTSSSYEQYF. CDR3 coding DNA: TGTGCCAGTAGTACCCGGACTAGCAGCTCCTACGAGCAGTACTTC.

The CDR3: CASSRPGTRGYTF. As DNA, the CDR3 is TGTGCCAGCAGCCGCCCGGGAACCAGGGGCTACACCTTC. The gene calls are TRBV5-6 and TRBJ1-2; D not resolved. The CDR3 loop spans 13 amino acids. The V gene lost 4 bases and the J gene lost 8 bases, with 15 bases spanning the gap. Germline values: CDR1 SGHDT, CDR2 YYEEEE.

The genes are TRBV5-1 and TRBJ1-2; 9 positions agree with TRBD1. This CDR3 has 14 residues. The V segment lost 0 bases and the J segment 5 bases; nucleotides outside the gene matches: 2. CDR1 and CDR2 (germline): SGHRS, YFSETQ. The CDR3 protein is CASSLEDRGYGYTF. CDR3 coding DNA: TGCGCCAGCAGCTTGGAGGACAGGGGATATGGCTACACCTTC.

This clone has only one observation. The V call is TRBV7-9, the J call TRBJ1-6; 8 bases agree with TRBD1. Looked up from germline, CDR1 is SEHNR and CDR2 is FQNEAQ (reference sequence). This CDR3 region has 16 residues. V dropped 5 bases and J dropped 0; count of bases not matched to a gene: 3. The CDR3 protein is CASSQGAASYNSPLHF. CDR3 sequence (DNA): TGTGCCAGCAGCCAGGGGGCGGCCTCCTATAATTCACCCCTCCACTTT.

DNA for the CDR3: TGTGCTAGTGGTTTGGGCCTCGGACAGAGAAACACTGAAGCTTTCTTT. Its translation is CASGLGLGQRNTEAFF. The chain couples TRBV12-5 to TRBJ1-1; D is possibly TRBD1 (6 bases). V lost 1 base and J 2 bases, leaving 14 bases between the germline ends. This CDR3 has 16 residues. CDR1 and CDR2 (germline): LGHNT, FRNRAP.

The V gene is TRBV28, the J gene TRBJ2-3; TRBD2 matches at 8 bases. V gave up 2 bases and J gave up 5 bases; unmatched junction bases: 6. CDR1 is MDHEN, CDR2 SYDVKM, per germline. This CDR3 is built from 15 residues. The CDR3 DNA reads TGTGCCAGCAGTTTAACAGCGGGGGTTGGAGATACGCAGTATTTT. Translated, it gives CASSLTAGVGDTQYF.

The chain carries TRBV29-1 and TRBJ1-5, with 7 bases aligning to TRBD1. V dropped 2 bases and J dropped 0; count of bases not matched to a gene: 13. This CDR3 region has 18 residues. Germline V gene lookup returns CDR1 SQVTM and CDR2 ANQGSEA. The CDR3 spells CSVESGDSGGFSNQPQHF. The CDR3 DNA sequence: TGCAGCGTTGAAAGCGGGGACAGCGGGGGATTTAGCAATCAGCCCCAGCATTTT.

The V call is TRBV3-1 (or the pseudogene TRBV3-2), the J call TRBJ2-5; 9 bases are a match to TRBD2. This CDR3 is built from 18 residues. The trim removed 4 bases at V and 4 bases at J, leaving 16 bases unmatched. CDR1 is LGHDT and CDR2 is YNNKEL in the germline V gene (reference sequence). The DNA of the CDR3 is TGTGCCAGCAGCCCACAAAGGCTAGCGGGAAGACAGGGAGAGACCCAGTACTTC. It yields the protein CASSPQRLAGRQGETQYF.

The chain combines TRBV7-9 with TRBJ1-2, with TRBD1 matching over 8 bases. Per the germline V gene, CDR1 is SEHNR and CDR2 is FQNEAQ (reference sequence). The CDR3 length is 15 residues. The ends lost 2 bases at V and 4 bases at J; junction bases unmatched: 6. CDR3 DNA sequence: TGTGCCAGCAGCTTAAGTCCAGGGGGCCGCTATGGCTACACCTTC. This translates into CASSLSPGGRYGYTF.

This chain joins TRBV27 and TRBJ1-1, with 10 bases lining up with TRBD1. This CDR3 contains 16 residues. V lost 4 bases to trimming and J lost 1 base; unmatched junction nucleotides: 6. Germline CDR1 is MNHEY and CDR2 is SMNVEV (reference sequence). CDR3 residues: CASSYDRGLGNTEAFF. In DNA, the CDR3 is TGTGCCAGCAGTTACGACAGGGGGCTAGGGAACACTGAAGCTTTCTTT.

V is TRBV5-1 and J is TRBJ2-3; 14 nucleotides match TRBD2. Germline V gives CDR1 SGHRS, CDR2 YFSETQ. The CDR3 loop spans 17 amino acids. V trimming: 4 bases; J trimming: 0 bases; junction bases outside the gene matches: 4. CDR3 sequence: CASSVGLAGVSTDTQYF. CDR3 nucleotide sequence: TGCGCCAGCAGCGTGGGACTAGCGGGAGTTAGCACAGATACGCAGTATTTT.

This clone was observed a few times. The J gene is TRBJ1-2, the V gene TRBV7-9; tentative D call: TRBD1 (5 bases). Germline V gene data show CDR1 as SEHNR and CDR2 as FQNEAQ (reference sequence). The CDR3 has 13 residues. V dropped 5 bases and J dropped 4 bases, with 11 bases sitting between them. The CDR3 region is CASSTGTVYGYTF. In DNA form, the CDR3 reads TGTGCCAGCAGCACCGGGACTGTCTATGGCTACACCTTC.

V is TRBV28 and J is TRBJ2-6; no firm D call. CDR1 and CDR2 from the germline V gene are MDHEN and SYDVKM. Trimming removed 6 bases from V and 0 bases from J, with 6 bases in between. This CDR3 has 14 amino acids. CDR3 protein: CASRSISGANVLTF. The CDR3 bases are TGTGCCAGCAGGTCCATCTCTGGGGCCAACGTCCTGACTTTC.

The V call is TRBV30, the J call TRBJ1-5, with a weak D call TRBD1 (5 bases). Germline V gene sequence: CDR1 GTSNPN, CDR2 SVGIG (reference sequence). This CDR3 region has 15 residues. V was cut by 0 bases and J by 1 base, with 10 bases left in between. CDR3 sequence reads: CAWSVRGGSNQPQHF. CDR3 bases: TGTGCCTGGAGTGTACGGGGGGGGAGCAATCAGCCCCAGCATTTT.

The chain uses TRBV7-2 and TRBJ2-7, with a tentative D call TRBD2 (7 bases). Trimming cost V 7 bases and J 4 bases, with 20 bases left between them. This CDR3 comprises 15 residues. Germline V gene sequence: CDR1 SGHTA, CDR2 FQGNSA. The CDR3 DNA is TGTGCCAGCACCGCAAGGGGGGGAAATAGGTACGAGCAGTACTTC. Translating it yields CASTARGGNRYEQYF.

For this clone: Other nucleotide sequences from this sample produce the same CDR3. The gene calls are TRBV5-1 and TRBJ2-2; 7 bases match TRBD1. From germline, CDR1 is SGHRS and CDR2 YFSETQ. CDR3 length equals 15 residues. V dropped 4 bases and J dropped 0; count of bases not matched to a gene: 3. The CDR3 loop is CASSLDRPNTGELFF. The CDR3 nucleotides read TGCGCCAGCAGCCTGGACAGGCCGAACACCGGGGAGCTGTTTTTT.